This T cell receptor (beta chain) was sequenced during a study of cytomegalovirus exposure and HLA in healthy donors. The method was immunoSEQ multiplex PCR; TCRdb's version includes in-frame clones alone and lacks a portion of them. The sample holds fewer than 200,000 clones, roughly 80% seen once. Regarding this clone: Its target is not known.

Findings of the study overall: Rare TCR sequences dominated, though some public TCRs recurred in many donors.

The CDR3 has 16 amino acids. Germline CDR1 MNHEY, CDR2 SVGAGI. V gave up 4 bases and J gave up 0 bases, with 15 bases separating them. V and J are TRBV6-5 and TRBJ1-2; tentatively, D is TRBD1 (5 bases). This receptor was identified in a woman between 18 and 29 years old in good health and CMV-seropositive. Source material: PBMCs. This CDR3 reads CASSSQGPKANYGYTF. The CDR3 coding sequence is TGTGCCAGCAGTTCCCAGGGCCCCAAAGCTAACTATGGCTACACCTTC.